A single sample is the source of the 14 T cell receptor beta chains below, sequenced in a study of blood T cell repertoires in COVID-19. The assay was immunoSEQ multiplex PCR, and TCRdb's table has in-frame clones only and misses some. The sample shows a few hundred thousand clones, 88% of them seen only once. The sample taken for sequencing was peripheral blood. These TCRs come from a woman in her twenties or thirties with acute or convalescent COVID-19.

The CDR3 is CASSEQGAPTEAFF. The CDR3 nucleotides read TGTGCCAGCAGCGAACAGGGGGCGCCCACTGAAGCTTTCTTT. The gene calls are TRBV7-6 and TRBJ1-1, with 9 bases lining up with TRBD1. There are 14 residues in the CDR3. The trim removed 5 bases at V and 4 bases at J, leaving 5 bases unmatched. Germline CDR1 is SGHVS and CDR2 is FNYEAQ.

This rearrangement joins TRBV4-1 to TRBJ2-4, with no clear D. The germline V gene has CDR1 MGHRA and CDR2 YSYEKL. The CDR3 spans 15 residues. With 3 bases removed from V and 1 base from J, the gap between germline ends came to 10 bases. Here the CDR3 reads CASSHPGPAKNIQYF. Here the CDR3 DNA reads TGCGCCAGCAGCCACCCAGGTCCTGCCAAAAACATTCAGTACTTC.

The genes are TRBV3-1 (or the pseudogene TRBV3-2) and TRBJ1-6, with 8 positions matching TRBD1. This CDR3 is built from 13 residues. V shed 8 bases, J shed 7 bases, and the junction held 4 bases outside the gene matches. Germline CDR1 is LGHDT and CDR2 is YNNKEL (reference sequence). This CDR3 reads CASSRTGNSPLHF. In nucleotides, the CDR3 is TGTGCCAGCTCACGGACAGGGAATTCACCCCTCCACTTT.

Comments on this clone: At the DNA level, this CDR3 is encoded by other sequences in the same sample as well. The gene calls are TRBV30 and TRBJ2-1; 7 bases are a match to TRBD2. Germline CDR1 and CDR2: GTSNPN and SVGIG (reference sequence). V lost 0 bases to trimming and J lost 7 bases; unmatched junction nucleotides: 9. This CDR3 has 15 amino acids. The CDR3 reads CAWSVRAGVGNEQFF. DNA of the CDR3: TGTGCCTGGAGTGTACGGGCGGGAGTAGGGAATGAGCAGTTCTTC.

This rearrangement joins TRBV9 to TRBJ1-2; 7 positions match TRBD1. The trim removed 0 bases at V and 0 bases at J, leaving 5 bases unmatched. The CDR3 spans 16 residues. The germline CDR1 and CDR2 sequences are SGDLS and YYNGEE. The CDR3 protein is CASSVDYRGTNYGYTF. CDR3 bases: TGTGCCAGCAGCGTAGACTACAGGGGCACTAACTATGGCTACACCTTC.

The chain recombines TRBV4-3 with TRBJ2-3; 14 nucleotides agree with TRBD2. Germline CDR1 and CDR2: LGHNA and YSLEER. Trimming removed 1 base from V and 3 bases from J; junction bases left unmatched: 3. This CDR3 is 17 amino acids long. The CDR3 DNA reads as TGCGCCAGCAGCCAAGCCCGGACTAGCGGGAGGACAGATACGCAGTATTTT. Protein product: CASSQARTSGRTDTQYF.

This chain links TRBV6-5 with TRBJ2-7; D gene unclear. CDR3 length equals 14 residues. The V end was cut by 0 bases, the J end by 3 bases, with 9 bases between. Germline CDR1 MNHEY, CDR2 SVGAGI. The CDR3 region has the DNA TGTGCCAGCAGTTACTCCTTGGCAAGCTACGAGCAGTACTTC. Translating gives CASSYSLASYEQYF.

The DNA of the CDR3 is TGTGCCAGCATCACTGGCGGGGGCGCTTTCTTT. This sequence encodes CASITGGGAFF. V gene TRBV6-5 combines with J gene TRBJ1-1, with D perhaps TRBD1 (6 bases). V lost 7 bases and J lost 11, with 14 bases in between. Germline loops: CDR1 MNHEY, CDR2 SVGAGI. The CDR3 has 11 amino acids.

This clone was observed a handful of times. The chain is built from TRBV18 and TRBJ1-5; 11 nucleotides line up with TRBD1. The CDR3 length is 16 residues. Germline CDR1 KGHSH, CDR2 LQKENI. Trimming removed 4 bases from V and 6 bases from J; junction bases left unmatched: 8. This chain's CDR3 is CASSRSGTGGFQPQHF. The CDR3, as DNA: TGTGCCAGCTCACGCTCAGGGACAGGGGGATTTCAGCCCCAGCATTTT.

The chain carries TRBV6-2 or TRBV6-3 and TRBJ2-5, with 9 bases that match TRBD2. Trimming cost V 5 bases and J 1 base; bases outside gene matches: 5. The CDR3 extends over 15 amino acids. Germline V CDR1 and CDR2: MNHEY, SVGEGT. For the CDR3, the DNA is TGTGCCAGCAGTGCTAGCGGGATAGGCCAAGAGACCCAGTACTTC. Its protein product is CASSASGIGQETQYF.

The chain recombines TRBV7-3 with TRBJ2-7, with 10 bases that match TRBD2. Germline V lookup: CDR1 SGHTA, CDR2 FQGTGA. V gave up 9 bases and J gave up 2 bases; unmatched junction bases: 22. The CDR3 is 19 amino acids. In DNA, the CDR3 is TGTGCCAGAAAAAAAGGTACTAGCGGGGCGTCGGGCCTCCCCTACGAGCAGTACTTC. This gives the protein CARKKGTSGASGLPYEQYF.

The gene calls are TRBV6-5 and TRBJ2-5; possibly TRBD2 for D (5 bases). The germline V and J ends were trimmed by 2 bases and 1 base, with 14 bases remaining between them. Per germline, CDR1 MNHEY and CDR2 SVGAGI. There are 16 residues in the CDR3. In DNA form, the CDR3 reads TGTGCCAGCAGTTACGGGTGGCGCGGGCCCCAAGAGACCCAGTACTTC. It encodes CASSYGWRGPQETQYF.

This chain uses TRBV19 with TRBJ2-2, with 7 bases that match TRBD2. The CDR3 runs to 14 residues. Trimming cost V 7 bases and J 4 bases; bases outside gene matches: 6. Germline loops: CDR1 LNHDA, CDR2 SQIVND (reference sequence). This chain's CDR3 is CASNAGVGTGELFF. CDR3 nucleotide sequence: TGTGCCAGTAACGCGGGAGTTGGCACCGGGGAGCTGTTTTTT. Together with reference TRBV19 and TRBJ2-2, the CDR3 gives the full variable domain: DGGITQSPKYLFRKEGQNVTLSCEQNLNHDAMYWYRQDPGQGLRLIYYSQIVNDFQKGDIAEGYSVSREKKESFPLTVTSAQKNPTAFYLCASNAGVGTGELFFGEGSRLTVL.

The chain is built from TRBV19 and TRBJ1-5, with D possibly being TRBD1 (5 bases). The CDR3 consists of 15 residues. Germline V lookup: CDR1 LNHDA, CDR2 SQIVND (reference sequence). Deletions cut 3 bases from V and 1 base from J, with 10 bases between. The CDR3 DNA reads as TGTGCCAGTAGTATGACCGGGGGAAGCAATCAGCCCCAGCATTTT. The encoded protein is CASSMTGGSNQPQHF.